The 11 T cell receptor beta chains presented below share a single source sample, sequenced in a study of early T cells in non-severe SARS-CoV-2 infection. TCRdb reanalysed the 5' RACE reads using MiXCR and keeps one entry per CDR3 protein. Seen here are roughly 40,000 distinct CDR3 sequences, approximately 6% observed once, and the top ten hold around 4.8%. Sequencing input: whole blood. These receptors were taken from an adult who was a healthcare worker with PCR-confirmed SARS-CoV-2 infection or an uninfected control (not recorded which).

This clonotype was found many times. The V and J genes are TRBV5-1 and TRBJ1-4, with no clear D. Trimming took off 0 bases at V and 1 base at J, with 4 bases between the two ends. The length of the CDR3 is 14 residues. Germline V gene data show CDR1 as SGHRS and CDR2 as YFSETQ. The CDR3 DNA sequence: TGCGCCAGCAGCTTGGAAGGAACTAATGAAAAACTGTTTTTT. Its protein product is CASSLEGTNEKLFF.

This clonotype was detected many times. The chain employs TRBV4-1 and TRBJ2-5; possible D gene TRBD2, 5 bases. The CDR3 runs 16 residues. V was shortened by 1 base and J by 6 bases, with 18 bases between the two germline ends. CDR1 MGHRA and CDR2 YSYEKL come from the germline V gene. The DNA for the CDR3 is TGCGCCAGCAGCCAAGTTAGGCAGAAGGGAGTAAAGACCCAGTACTTC. Translation gives CASSQVRQKGVKTQYF.

The chain links TRBV18 to TRBJ1-2; D possibly corresponds to TRBD1 (5 bases). The germline V gene has CDR1 KGHSH and CDR2 LQKENI. Trimming left V 2 bases short and J 2 bases short, with 15 bases between. The CDR3 is 16 residues long. The CDR3 loop reads CASSPTSGATNYGYTF. The CDR3 DNA follows: TGTGCCAGCTCACCAACGAGCGGGGCTACCAACTATGGCTACACCTTC.

This clonotype was counted at least ten times. The J gene is TRBJ2-2, the V gene TRBV10-3; unclear D gene. The CDR3 extends over 12 amino acids. V was cut by 8 bases and J by 7 bases, with 11 bases left in between. CDR1 is ENHRY and CDR2 is SYGVKD in the germline V gene. In nucleotides, the CDR3 is TGTGCCATCGCCCAAGAAATCGGGGAGCTGTTTTTT. Translating it yields CAIAQEIGELFF.

This clonotype was observed many times. The CDR3 reads CASSPGPSGSADTQYF. DNA of the CDR3: TGTGCCAGCAGCCCCGGGCCTAGCGGGAGTGCAGATACGCAGTATTTT. J is TRBJ2-3 and V is TRBV5-4; 10 positions agree with TRBD2. The J segment lost 4 bases and the V segment lost 4 bases, leaving 9 bases of the junction unmatched. The CDR3 is 16 residues long. Per germline, CDR1 SGHNT and CDR2 YYREEE (reference sequence).

Remarks on this clonotype: A much larger clonotype is one base distant, so this may be a read error. The chain joins TRBV10-3 to TRBJ1-2; 8 bases are shared with TRBD1. This CDR3 spans 14 amino acids. Germline values: CDR1 ENHRY, CDR2 SYGVKD. The CDR3 nucleotides read TGTGCCATCCAGGGGGCTGCCGGGAGTGATGGCTTCACCTTC. Residues: CAIQGAAGSDGFTF.

This clonotype was detected many times. The chain joins TRBV29-1 to TRBJ2-5, with D uncertain. The CDR3 consists of 12 residues. The V end lost 6 bases, the J end lost 5 bases, and 13 bases lay between the germline ends. Germline loops: CDR1 SQVTM, CDR2 ANQGSEA. The CDR3 DNA is TGCAGCGTGCTAAACGGGCCCGAGACCCAGTACTTC. This codes for CSVLNGPETQYF.

This clonotype was observed many times. CDR3 sequence reads: CSAPLKGNTEAFF. The CDR3 coding sequence is TGCAGTGCCCCTTTGAAGGGGAACACTGAAGCTTTCTTT. V and J are TRBV20-1 and TRBJ1-1; D unresolved. Germline-derived CDR1 and CDR2 are DFQATT and SNEGSKA (reference sequence). The CDR3 runs to 13 residues. V lost 6 bases to trimming and J lost 1 base, with 12 bases between them.

This clonotype was detected ten times or more. The V gene is TRBV27, the J gene TRBJ2-7; TRBD2 might be the D (6 bases). CDR3 length: 15 amino acids. The germline CDR1 and CDR2 sequences are MNHEY and SMNVEV (reference sequence). The ends were cut back, 6 bases at V and 4 bases at J, with 19 bases in the middle. The CDR3: CASSLKAGTEYEQYF. CDR3 DNA: TGTGCCAGCAGCCTTAAGGCCGGGACTGAATACGAGCAGTACTTC.

The V and J genes are TRBV20-1 and TRBJ2-5; 10 bases align to TRBD2. The CDR3 extends over 15 amino acids. In germline, CDR1 is DFQATT, CDR2 SNEGSKA (reference sequence). After removal of 5 bases from V and 4 bases from J, the junction contained 10 bases not matched to a gene. The CDR3 here is CSARGAGGLGETQYF. The CDR3 DNA reads TGCAGTGCTCGGGGAGCGGGAGGGCTGGGAGAGACCCAGTACTTC.

As regards this clonotype: This may be a read error, as it is one base from a much larger clone. The chain combines TRBV29-1 with TRBJ2-5, with 8 positions matching TRBD2. Germline loops: CDR1 SQVTM, CDR2 ANQGSEA. The CDR3 extends over 13 amino acids. As DNA, the CDR3 is TGCAGCGTTGTAGCGGGAAAGCAAGAGCCCCAGTACTTC. It encodes CSVVAGKQEPQYF.